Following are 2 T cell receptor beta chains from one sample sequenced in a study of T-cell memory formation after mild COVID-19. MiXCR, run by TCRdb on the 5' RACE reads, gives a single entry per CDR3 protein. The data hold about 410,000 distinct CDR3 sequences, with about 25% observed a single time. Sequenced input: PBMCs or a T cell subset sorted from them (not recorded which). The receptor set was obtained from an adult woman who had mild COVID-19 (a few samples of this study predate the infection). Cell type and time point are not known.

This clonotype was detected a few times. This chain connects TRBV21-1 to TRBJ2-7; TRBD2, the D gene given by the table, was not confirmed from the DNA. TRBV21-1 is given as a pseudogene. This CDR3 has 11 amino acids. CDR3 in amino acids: CASSKTNEQYF. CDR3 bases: TGTGCCAGCAGCAAGACTAACGAGCAGTACTTC.

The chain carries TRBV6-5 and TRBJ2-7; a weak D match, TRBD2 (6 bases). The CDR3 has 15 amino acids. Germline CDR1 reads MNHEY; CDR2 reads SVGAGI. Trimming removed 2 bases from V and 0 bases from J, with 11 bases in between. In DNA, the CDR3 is TGTGCCAGCAGTTACATGGCGGGAACCTCCTACGAGCAGTACTTC. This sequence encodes CASSYMAGTSYEQYF.